The 21 T cell receptor beta chains listed next were all sequenced from one sample in a study of early T cells in non-severe SARS-CoV-2 infection. A single record per CDR3 protein comes from TCRdb applying MiXCR to the 5' RACE reads. The sample lists 90,000 to 130,000 distinct CDR3 sequences, roughly 13% occurring once. The material sequenced was whole blood, taken at baseline. The receptors originated from an adult who was a healthcare worker with PCR-confirmed SARS-CoV-2 infection or an uninfected control (not recorded which).

This clonotype has just a few counts. The chain is built from TRBV9 and TRBJ1-2; D perhaps matches TRBD1 (6 bases). The V and J ends lost 4 bases and 3 bases respectively, with 10 bases between them. Germline CDR1 is SGDLS and CDR2 is YYNGEE. The CDR3 consists of 13 residues. CDR3 sequence reads: CASSQGQHYGYTF. CDR3 sequence (DNA): TGTGCCAGCAGCCAGGGACAACACTATGGCTACACCTTC.

This clonotype occurred a few times. The chain carries TRBV9 and TRBJ1-1; 7 bases align to TRBD1. The CDR3 runs 14 residues. CDR1 and CDR2 from the germline V gene are SGDLS and YYNGEE. The V gene end was trimmed by 5 bases and the J gene end by 5 bases; junction bases not matched to a gene: 9. The CDR3 loop reads CASSDDRVGTEAFF. The CDR3 DNA is TGTGCCAGCAGTGACGACAGGGTAGGGACTGAAGCTTTCTTT.

There are a few counts of this clonotype. As DNA, the CDR3 is TGTGCCAGCAGCCCCGGGACTAGCGGGACTTACAATGAGCAGTTCTTC. It codes for CASSPGTSGTYNEQFF. This rearrangement joins TRBV13 to TRBJ2-1, with 13 positions matching TRBD2. Per the germline V gene, CDR1 is PRHDT and CDR2 is FYEKMQ (reference sequence). The CDR3 runs to 16 residues. The J segment lost 4 bases and the V segment lost 5 bases, leaving 5 bases of the junction unmatched.

In its sample, this clonotype was seen a few times. The chain uses TRBV11-2 and TRBJ2-1; tentative D call: TRBD2 (5 bases). Trimming pared 5 bases from V and 8 bases from J, leaving 13 bases between. CDR3 length equals 13 residues. The germline V gene encodes CDR1 SGHAT and CDR2 FQNNGV. The CDR3 DNA reads as TGTGCCAGCAGCCTTCGGGAAGGAGATGAGCAGTTCTTC. This translates into CASSLREGDEQFF.

This clonotype appeared many times. The chain uses TRBV6-6 and TRBJ2-7; 11 bases map to TRBD1. Germline assignment: CDR1 MNHNY and CDR2 SVGAGI (reference sequence). The V segment lost 5 bases and the J segment 2 bases; nucleotides outside the gene matches: 8. CDR3 length: 16 residues. The CDR3 spells CASSPLGGQGAYEQYF. CDR3 coding DNA: TGTGCCAGCAGTCCACTGGGGGGACAGGGGGCCTACGAGCAGTACTTC.

V and J are TRBV6-6 and TRBJ1-2, with D hard to call. The germline V gene has CDR1 MNHNY and CDR2 SVGAGI (reference sequence). This CDR3 spans 13 amino acids. Trimming shortened V by 2 bases and J by 6 bases, and 10 bases separated the two germline ends. The CDR3 protein is CASSYPDTDGYTF. The CDR3 nucleotides are TGTGCCAGCAGTTACCCTGACACGGATGGCTACACCTTC.

This clonotype was counted a few times. The chain combines TRBV2 with TRBJ1-2, with a tentative D call TRBD1 (6 bases). V gave up 6 bases and J gave up 2 bases, with 7 bases separating them. Germline CDR1 and CDR2: SNHLY and FYNNEI. This CDR3 is built from 12 residues. DNA of the CDR3: TGTGCCAGCAGGGGGGCCAACTATGGCTACACCTTC. It codes for CASRGANYGYTF. Supplemented by reference TRBV2 and TRBJ1-2, the full variable domain reads EPEVTQTPSHQVTQMGQEVILRCVPISNHLYFYWYRQILGQKVEFLVSFYNNEISEKSEIFDDQFSVERPDGSNFTLKIRSTKLEDSAMYFCASRGANYGYTFGSGTRLTVV.

This clonotype was found a few times. The chain has TRBV3-1 and TRBJ2-5; D unresolved. The CDR3 has 16 amino acids. CDR1 is LGHDT, CDR2 YNNKEL, per germline (reference sequence). Trimming removed 0 bases at V and 5 bases at J, with 16 bases between. CDR3 bases: TGTGCCAGCAGCCAAGAAGGTCCACTCCCCTCCGAGACCCAGTACTTC. Protein sequence: CASSQEGPLPSETQYF.

This clonotype showed up just a few times. V is TRBV19 and J is TRBJ1-5; D not resolved. This CDR3 has 16 residues. Looked up from germline, CDR1 is LNHDA and CDR2 is SQIVND (reference sequence). The germline V and J ends were trimmed by 3 bases and 5 bases, with 17 bases remaining between them. The CDR3 DNA reads as TGTGCCAGTAGTATCTGGGCGTTGGGAGAGGATCAGCCCCAGCATTTT. Encoded protein: CASSIWALGEDQPQHF.

This clonotype occurred a few times. This chain uses TRBV20-1 with TRBJ2-7; 13 positions agree with TRBD2. CDR3 length: 17 residues. CDR1 DFQATT and CDR2 SNEGSKA come from the germline V gene (reference sequence). V shed 1 base and J 6 bases; nucleotides not matched to a gene: 12. CDR3 bases: TGCAGTGCTAGAGTGCGACTAGCGGGAGGCCCCGCGTCCGAGCAGTACTTC. Amino acid sequence: CSARVRLAGGPASEQYF.

The genes are TRBV6-2 or TRBV6-3 and TRBJ2-2; no definite D call. The CDR3 is 11 residues long. From germline, CDR1 is MNHEY and CDR2 SVGEGT. The V end was cut by 7 bases, the J end by 3 bases, with 3 bases between. Here the CDR3 reads CASKDTGELFF. The DNA for the CDR3 is TGTGCCAGCAAGGACACCGGGGAGCTGTTTTTT.

This clonotype was observed at least ten times. This chain uses TRBV7-6 with TRBJ2-3; D unresolved. Germline V gene data show CDR1 as SGHVS and CDR2 as FNYEAQ. The CDR3 is made up of 12 amino acids. V lost 4 bases and J lost 2, with 4 bases in between. CDR3 nucleotide sequence: TGTGCCAGCAGCTCCTACACAGATACGCAGTATTTT. Its translation is CASSSYTDTQYF.

The rearrangement joins TRBV6-5 to TRBJ1-2, with 9 bases that match TRBD1. Germline V gene lookup returns CDR1 MNHEY and CDR2 SVGAGI. The ends lost 0 bases at V and 7 bases at J; junction bases unmatched: 6. The CDR3 consists of 15 residues. CDR3 sequence: CASSYSSTGGSGYTF. Here the CDR3 DNA reads TGTGCCAGCAGTTACTCATCGACAGGGGGATCTGGCTACACCTTC.

This clonotype was seen at least ten times. The chain uses TRBV6-5 and TRBJ2-5, with D perhaps given as TRBD1 or TRBD2 (5 bases each). V was clipped by 0 bases and J by 3 bases, with 11 bases between them. Per the germline V gene, CDR1 is MNHEY and CDR2 is SVGAGI. The CDR3 extends over 15 amino acids. The CDR3 region has the DNA TGTGCCAGCAGTTACTCCGCCGGGGCGGAAGAGACCCAGTACTTC. Its protein product is CASSYSAGAEETQYF.

This clonotype was recorded a few times. The chain links TRBV3-1 to TRBJ1-1; tentatively, D is TRBD1 (5 bases). Deletions cut 4 bases from V and 7 bases from J, with 22 bases between. Germline V lookup: CDR1 LGHDT, CDR2 YNNKEL (reference sequence). CDR3 length: 16 residues. CDR3 in amino acids: CASSPIPGPRGGEAFF. CDR3 coding DNA: TGTGCCAGCAGCCCAATTCCGGGACCCCGAGGAGGTGAAGCTTTCTTT.

The J gene is TRBJ2-2, the V gene TRBV6-4; the D is unclear. V lost 6 bases to trimming and J lost 0 bases, with 11 bases between them. CDR3 length equals 15 residues. Germline CDR1 MRHNA, CDR2 SNTAGT. The CDR3 here is CASRPDFANTGELFF. The DNA for the CDR3 is TGTGCCAGCAGACCCGACTTCGCGAACACCGGGGAGCTGTTTTTT.

This clonotype came up a few times. The CDR3 reads CASSLTGGPDTQYF. In DNA, the CDR3 is TGTGCCAGCAGCTTGACAGGGGGCCCAGATACGCAGTATTTT. The chain combines TRBV7-3 with TRBJ2-3; TRBD1 matches at 10 bases. With V trimmed by 3 bases and J by 4 bases, 1 base remained unmatched. CDR1 and CDR2 from the germline V gene are SGHTA and FQGTGA. The CDR3 spans 14 residues.

The rearrangement uses TRBV20-1 and TRBJ2-7; D tentatively reads TRBD1 or TRBD2 (6 bases each). Per the germline V gene, CDR1 is DFQATT and CDR2 is SNEGSKA (reference sequence). This CDR3 region has 15 residues. Trimming stripped 5 bases from V and 4 bases from J, with 21 bases between. The chain's CDR3 is CSAAVGGGVRYEQYF. The DNA for the CDR3 is TGCAGTGCTGCTGTTGGAGGGGGAGTGAGATACGAGCAGTACTTC.

This clonotype showed up just a few times. The chain carries TRBV5-1 and TRBJ1-5; D perhaps matches TRBD1 (5 bases). The CDR3 has 14 amino acids. The V gene's germline CDR1 is SGHRS and CDR2 YFSETQ. With 0 bases removed from V and 4 bases from J, the gap between germline ends came to 8 bases. CDR3: CASSLGGTNQPQHF. The CDR3 DNA reads TGCGCCAGCAGCTTGGGGGGGACGAATCAGCCCCAGCATTTT.

This clonotype was seen ten or more times. This chain uses TRBV14 with TRBJ1-1; no firm D call. V was cut by 3 bases and J by 4 bases, with 9 bases left in between. The CDR3 length is 13 residues. Germline V gene data show CDR1 as SGHDN and CDR2 as FVKESK. CDR3 sequence reads: CASSQGPSTEAFF. Here the CDR3 DNA reads TGTGCCAGCAGCCAGGGCCCTAGCACTGAAGCTTTCTTT.

This chain uses TRBV19 with TRBJ2-1; D not certain. The CDR3 consists of 15 residues. The germline V and J ends were trimmed by 4 bases and 3 bases, with 13 bases remaining between them. CDR1 LNHDA and CDR2 SQIVND come from the germline V gene (reference sequence). CDR3: CASSRTGVDYNEQFF. In DNA, the CDR3 is TGTGCCAGTAGTAGAACGGGCGTCGACTACAATGAGCAGTTCTTC.